This T cell receptor (beta chain) emerged from a study of blood T cell repertoires in COVID-19. Study overall: The cDNA or gDNA used as material had been derived from T cells, B-cell-depleted T cells, or PBMCs.

The CDR3 has 16 amino acids. Germline V CDR1 and CDR2: MNHEY, SMNVEV (reference sequence). Unmatched junction bases numbered 9, after V lost 10 bases and J lost 0 bases. Authors' processing steps: Estimation of nucleated cell counts relied on the amplification of reference gene primers. The assay was immunoSEQ multiplex PCR, and TCRdb's table has in-frame clones only and misses some. D and trimming come from the DNA, and the V and J calls and clone size come from that table. Among tens of thousands of clones listed, about 83% were seen once. The genes are TRBV27 and TRBJ2-2; 9 bases are shared with TRBD2. Sequencing used peripheral blood. The receptor was derived from a woman of 80 years or more with active or convalescent COVID-19. The CDR3 DNA reads as TGTGCCATGACGGGACTAGCCTCGCCGAACACCGGGGAGCTGTTTTTT. Translation: CAMTGLASPNTGELFF.